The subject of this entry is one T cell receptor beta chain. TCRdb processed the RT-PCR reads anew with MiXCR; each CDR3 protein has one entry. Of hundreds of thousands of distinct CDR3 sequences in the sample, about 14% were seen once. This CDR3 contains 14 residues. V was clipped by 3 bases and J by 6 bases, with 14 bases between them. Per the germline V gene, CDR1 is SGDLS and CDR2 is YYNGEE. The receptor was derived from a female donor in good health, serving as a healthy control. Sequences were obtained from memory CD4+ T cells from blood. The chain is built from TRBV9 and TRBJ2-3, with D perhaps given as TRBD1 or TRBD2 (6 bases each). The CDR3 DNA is TGTGCCAGCAGCGGTACAGGAGGGGGGGATACGCAGTATTTT. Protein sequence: CASSGTGGGDTQYF.